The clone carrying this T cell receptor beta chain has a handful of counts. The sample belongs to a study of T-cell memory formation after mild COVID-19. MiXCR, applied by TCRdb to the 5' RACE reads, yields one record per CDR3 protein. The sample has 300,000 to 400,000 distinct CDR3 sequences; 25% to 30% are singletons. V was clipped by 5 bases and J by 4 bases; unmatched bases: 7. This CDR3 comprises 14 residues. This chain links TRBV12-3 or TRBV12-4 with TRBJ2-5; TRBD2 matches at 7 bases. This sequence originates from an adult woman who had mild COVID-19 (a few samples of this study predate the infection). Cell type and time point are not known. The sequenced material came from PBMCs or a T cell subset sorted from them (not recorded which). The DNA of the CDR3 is TGTGCCAGCAGTGAAGCGGGGCTGGGAGAGACCCAGTACTTC. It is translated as CASSEAGLGETQYF.